The next 15 T cell receptor beta chains were all read from a single sample in a study of T cell responses to AZD1222 COVID-19 vaccine. Method: immunoSEQ multiplex PCR; TCRdb's copy keeps in-frame clones and lacks some. The data contain 95,000 to 110,000 clones, about 90% of them singletons. Here the sequenced sample was peripheral blood, taken 28 days after the second AZD1222 dose. These receptors came from an adult who received the AZD1222 COVID-19 vaccine.

This chain uses TRBV12-3 or TRBV12-4 with TRBJ2-7; D remains ambiguous. The CDR3 has 11 amino acids. Trimming took off 5 bases at V and 3 bases at J, with 5 bases between the two ends. Written as DNA, the CDR3 is TGTGCCAGCAGTCCGGGCTACGAGCAGTACTTC. It specifies CASSPGYEQYF.

V usage is TRBV27 and J usage is TRBJ2-3, with D maybe TRBD1 (7 bases). The V and J ends lost 2 bases and 8 bases respectively, with 14 bases between them. The germline CDR1 and CDR2 sequences are MNHEY and SMNVEV (reference sequence). The CDR3 length is 14 residues. The CDR3 is CASSLPAGGSTQYF. The CDR3 coding sequence is TGTGCCAGCAGTTTACCCGCAGGGGGGAGTACGCAGTATTTT.

V usage is TRBV6-5 and J usage is TRBJ1-1, with D unclear. This CDR3 contains 11 residues. Germline V lookup: CDR1 MNHEY, CDR2 SVGAGI. The germline V and J ends were trimmed by 8 bases and 10 bases, with 14 bases remaining between them. In nucleotides, the CDR3 is TGTGCCAGCCTCCATATGCAGTTAGCTTTCTTT. Translated: CASLHMQLAFF.

The V and J genes are TRBV6-5 and TRBJ1-6, with unresolved D. The V and J ends lost 2 bases and 7 bases respectively, with 12 bases between them. Germline V CDR1 and CDR2: MNHEY, SVGAGI. This CDR3 contains 15 residues. CDR3 DNA: TGTGCCAGCAGTTACGGAGGGTCGGGGAATTCACCCCTCCACTTT. It encodes CASSYGGSGNSPLHF.

V and J are TRBV30 and TRBJ1-4; 9 bases fit TRBD1. Per germline, CDR1 GTSNPN and CDR2 SVGIG (reference sequence). V shed 2 bases and J 7 bases; nucleotides not matched to a gene: 17. This CDR3 spans 18 amino acids. CDR3 sequence: CAWSRKGQGGFLSEKLFF. The CDR3 coding sequence is TGTGCCTGGAGTAGGAAGGGACAGGGAGGTTTTCTTAGTGAAAAACTGTTTTTT.

The V and J genes are TRBV7-2 and TRBJ1-2; D is undetermined. Trimming cost V 6 bases and J 1 base, with 3 bases left between them. The length of the CDR3 is 11 residues. Per germline, CDR1 SGHTA and CDR2 FQGNSA. This CDR3 reads CASRDNYGYTF. The CDR3 DNA is TGTGCCAGCAGGGATAACTATGGCTACACCTTC.

This clone was detected once. The V gene is TRBV10-3, the J gene TRBJ2-7; D is uncertain. The ends were cut back, 3 bases at V and 4 bases at J, with 7 bases in the middle. The CDR3 is 12 residues long. Germline CDR1 and CDR2: ENHRY and SYGVKD. CDR3 sequence reads: CAISENIYEQYF. The CDR3 nucleotides read TGTGCCATCAGTGAAAACATTTACGAGCAGTACTTC.

This sequence joins TRBV19 and TRBJ2-1; no definite D call. The CDR3 spans 15 residues. The germline V and J ends were trimmed by 7 bases and 0 bases, with 13 bases remaining between them. Germline-derived CDR1 and CDR2 are LNHDA and SQIVND (reference sequence). In DNA form, the CDR3 reads TGTGCCAGTACCCTCACCAAGAGCTCCTACAATGAGCAGTTCTTC. Translation: CASTLTKSSYNEQFF.

The rearrangement links TRBV7-2 to TRBJ2-5; D not resolved. The V end lost 1 base, the J end lost 2 bases, and 8 bases lay between the germline ends. Per the germline V gene, CDR1 is SGHTA and CDR2 is FQGNSA. The CDR3 totals 14 residues. In DNA, the CDR3 is TGTGCCAGCAGCTTAGACGTTAGGCAAGAGACCCAGTACTTC. Translating gives CASSLDVRQETQYF.

The V gene is TRBV5-1, the J gene TRBJ2-3; maybe TRBD2 (5 bases). V was pared by 3 bases and J by 4 bases, with 12 bases between. Germline loops: CDR1 SGHRS, CDR2 YFSETQ. The CDR3 extends over 14 amino acids. CDR3: CASSYPGEADTQYF. The CDR3 nucleotides read TGCGCCAGCAGCTACCCCGGGGAAGCAGATACGCAGTATTTT.

V is TRBV28 and J is TRBJ1-6; D ambiguous. V was clipped by 2 bases and J by 7 bases, with 9 bases between them. From germline, CDR1 is MDHEN and CDR2 SYDVKM. This CDR3 spans 14 amino acids. CDR3: CASSLAGPNSPLHF. In nucleotides, the CDR3 is TGTGCCAGCAGTTTAGCCGGCCCCAATTCACCCCTCCACTTT.

This chain joins TRBV7-8 and TRBJ2-1; 9 bases align to TRBD2. Trimming cost V 0 bases and J 1 base; bases outside gene matches: 10. CDR3 length equals 19 residues. Germline-derived CDR1 and CDR2 are SGHVS and FQNEAQ. CDR3 loop: CASSLAGGGATRSYNEQFF. The CDR3 DNA sequence: TGTGCCAGCAGCTTAGCGGGCGGGGGGGCCACCAGGTCCTACAATGAGCAGTTCTTC.

V is TRBV10-2 and J is TRBJ1-1; D possibly corresponds to TRBD1 (5 bases). V gave up 7 bases and J gave up 1 base, with 13 bases separating them. Germline values: CDR1 WSHSY, CDR2 SAAADI. The CDR3 covers 14 residues. As DNA, the CDR3 is TGCGCCAGCACCTCCTTGGGGGGGAACACTGAAGCTTTCTTT. Translation gives CASTSLGGNTEAFF.

On this clone: The sample holds other DNA sequences that translate to the same CDR3. The chain uses TRBV3-1 (or the pseudogene TRBV3-2) and TRBJ1-2; the D is unclear. The V gene's germline CDR1 is LGHDT and CDR2 YNNKEL (reference sequence). The CDR3 consists of 12 residues. Trimming removed 1 base at V and 7 bases at J, with 7 bases between. The CDR3 sequence: CASSQVGGGYTF. CDR3 in DNA: TGTGCCAGCAGCCAAGTAGGAGGTGGCTACACCTTC.

The chain links TRBV27 to TRBJ2-7; D remains ambiguous. The CDR3 runs to 14 residues. Per germline, CDR1 MNHEY and CDR2 SMNVEV (reference sequence). V lost 5 bases, J lost 0 bases, and 11 bases lay in between. CDR3 sequence reads: CASSRYPSSYEQYF. CDR3 DNA sequence: TGTGCCAGCAGTCGATATCCCAGCTCCTACGAGCAGTACTTC.